This is a list of T cell receptor beta chains from one sample in a study of blood T cell repertoires in COVID-19. Only in-frame clones appear in the TCRdb table, and some are missing; sequencing was by immunoSEQ multiplex PCR. The data contain a few hundred thousand clones, roughly 87% of them seen just once; the ten biggest clones take up approximately 0.93%. Input material: PBMCs or T cells enriched from blood (not recorded which). Receptors were obtained from a woman in her 30s who had recovered from COVID-19. The CDR3 runs from the conserved cysteine through the conserved F or W. Expanded clones get a size class; other rows say once, few or many, or leave the size out.

TRBJ1-4,TRBV7-9,.,CASSPKGTGTNEKLFF
TRBJ1-5,TRBV2,.,CASSSNLVWGPTSNQPQHF
TRBJ1-4,TRBV7-9,.,CASSLKTGGEKLFF
TRBJ1-2,TRBV7-2,.,CASSSPGTGATDYGYTF
TRBJ1-5,TRBV7-8,.,CASSLQWGGNQPQHF
TRBJ1-4,TRBV11-2,.,CASSLDRGALEKLFF
TRBJ1-3,TRBV28,.,CASSSQGRNTIYF
TRBJ1-3,TRBV18,.,CASSPDGVITGNTIYF
TRBJ1-5,TRBV10-3,.,CAISESRTGASNQPQHF
TRBJ2-3,TRBV7-9,.,CASSAPQTDTQYF
TRBJ1-5,TRBV2,.,CASSVGPDSNQPQHF
TRBJ2-7,TRBV4-1,.,CASSQALVATYEQYF
TRBJ2-7,TRBV12-3/TRBV12-4,.,CASSREIYEQYF
TRBJ2-7,TRBV12-5,.,CASGLVGSRTPREQYF
TRBJ1-1,TRBV6-7,.,CASSSTDRGPANTEAFF
TRBJ2-5,TRBV4-1,.,CASSQDGTSETQYF
TRBJ2-1,TRBV25-1,once,CASSEFGHPNEQFF
TRBJ1-4,TRBV11-2,.,CASSLRTGGKEEKLFF
TRBJ2-2,TRBV4-3,.,CASSQPGPNTGELFF
TRBJ1-2,TRBV6-1,.,CASSESGQGTGGYTF
TRBJ2-6,TRBV19,.,CASSIQALRGTYSGANVLTF
TRBJ1-4,TRBV28,.,CASGDRGYEKLFF
TRBJ2-3,TRBV9,.,CASSERLAPDTQYF
TRBJ2-5,TRBV27,.,CASSAWTSGGEETQYF
TRBJ2-7,TRBV7-9,.,CASSPLTGGLEQYF
TRBJ1-3,TRBV10-3,.,CAILTDSSSGNTIYF
TRBJ2-1,TRBV27,.,CASSTLGSYNEQFF
TRBJ2-5,TRBV2,.,CASKMDPRRGVVTQYF
TRBJ1-5,TRBV28,once,CASSLSAGFGQPQHF
TRBJ1-2,TRBV7-9,.,CASSLGTDNYGYTF
TRBJ1-4,TRBV7-2,.,CASSLGGVANEKLFF
TRBJ1-4,TRBV28,.,CASSFPRVGKGEKLFF
TRBJ2-5,TRBV11-2,.,CATAIGGPQETQYF
TRBJ2-1,TRBV7-2,.,CASSLSGGVVGNEQFF
TRBJ1-1,TRBV27,.,CASIQLTGRTEAFF
TRBJ2-5,TRBV7-7,.,CASSLGLTGPEGTQYF
TRBJ1-6,TRBV5-6,.,CASSLRGYNSPLHF
TRBJ2-3,TRBV10-3,.,CAISEFSDTQYF
TRBJ2-7,TRBV2,once,CATQGTPSYEQYF
TRBJ2-5,TRBV7-9,.,CASSLGGSGTQYF
TRBJ1-3,TRBV18,.,CASSPNSQNSGNTIYF
TRBJ2-7,TRBV2,few,CASTPSGEQYF
TRBJ1-3,TRBV9,.,CASSGNGQGRRNTIYF
TRBJ1-2,TRBV7-9,few,CASSLTGDRTGYTF
TRBJ1-1,TRBV5-4,.,CASSFNTGGGTEAFF
TRBJ1-5,TRBV27,.,CASSHRGSSNQPQHF
TRBJ1-2,TRBV5-6,.,CASSLAGTGPYGYTF
TRBJ2-5,TRBV4-3,.,CASSHGLEGETQYF
TRBJ2-7,TRBV24-1,.,CATSPGTSGGPSYEQYF
TRBJ1-6,TRBV5-1,.,CASSTGQGYSPLHF
TRBJ2-2,TRBV4-3,few,CASSQVQGNTGELFF
TRBJ1-2,TRBV6-5,few,CASSYGEGSYGYTF
TRBJ2-7,TRBV10-3,.,CAISERGQGAIYEQYF